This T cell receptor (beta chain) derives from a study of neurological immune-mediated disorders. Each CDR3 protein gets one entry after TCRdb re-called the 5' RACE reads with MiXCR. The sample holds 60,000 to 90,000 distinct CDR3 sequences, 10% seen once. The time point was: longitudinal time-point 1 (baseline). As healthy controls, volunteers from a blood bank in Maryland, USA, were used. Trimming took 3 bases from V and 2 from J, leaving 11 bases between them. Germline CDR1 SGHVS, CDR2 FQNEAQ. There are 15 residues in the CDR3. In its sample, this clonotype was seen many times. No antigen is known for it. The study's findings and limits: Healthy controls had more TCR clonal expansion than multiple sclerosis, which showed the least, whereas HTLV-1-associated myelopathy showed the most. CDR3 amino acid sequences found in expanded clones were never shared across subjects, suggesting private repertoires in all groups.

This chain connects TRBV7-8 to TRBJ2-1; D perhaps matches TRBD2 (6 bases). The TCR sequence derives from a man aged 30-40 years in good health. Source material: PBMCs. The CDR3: CASSLTSETYNEQFF. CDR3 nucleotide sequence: TGTGCCAGCAGCTTGACTAGTGAAACCTACAATGAGCAGTTCTTC. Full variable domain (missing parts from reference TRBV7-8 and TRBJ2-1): GAGVSQSPRYKVAKRGQDVALRCDPISGHVSLFWYQQALGQGPEFLTYFQNEAQLDKSGLPSDRFFAERPEGSVSTLKIQRTQQEDSAVYLCASSLTSETYNEQFFGPGTRLTVL.